These 10 T cell receptor beta chains share one sample of origin, sequenced in a study of blood T cell repertoires in COVID-19. Libraries were prepared by immunoSEQ multiplex PCR; TCRdb keeps only in-frame clonotypes and omits some of them. The repertoire consists of 88,000 or so clones, with 65% to 85% occurring once and the leading ten covering 4.4%. Sequencing was done on a sample of peripheral blood. The source of these receptors is a man aged 60 to 75 with acute or convalescent COVID-19.

The V gene is TRBV15, the J gene TRBJ1-1; D may be TRBD1 (6 bases). V was clipped by 4 bases and J by 11 bases, with 23 bases between them. This CDR3 contains 15 residues. The germline CDR1 and CDR2 sequences are LNHNV and YYDKDF (reference sequence). The CDR3: CATSNPQGLRRSAFF. CDR3 DNA: TGTGCCACCAGCAATCCACAGGGTCTTCGTCGGTCGGCTTTCTTT.

The chain recombines TRBV5-1 with TRBJ2-5; TRBD1 matches at 7 bases. Germline V gene data show CDR1 as SGHRS and CDR2 as YFSETQ. J gave up 6 bases and V 4 bases, and 6 bases lay outside the gene matches. The CDR3 covers 13 residues. Written as DNA, the CDR3 is TGCGCCAGCAGCCCCCAACAGGGGCAGACCCAGTACTTC. Its translation: CASSPQQGQTQYF.

This clone was seen a few times. The rearrangement links TRBV27 to TRBJ2-7, with D possibly matching TRBD1 (5 bases). Germline CDR1 and CDR2: MNHEY and SMNVEV (reference sequence). The CDR3 totals 14 residues. Trimming shortened V by 0 bases and J by 4 bases, and 10 bases separated the two germline ends. The CDR3 spells CASSLSPAGYEQYF. In DNA, the CDR3 is TGTGCCAGCAGTTTATCTCCCGCAGGGTACGAGCAGTACTTC.

The chain carries TRBV2 and TRBJ2-1; 15 bases match TRBD2. The CDR3 contains 16 residues. Trimming at V came to 6 bases and at J to 10 bases, leaving 10 bases not matched to a gene. Germline assignment: CDR1 SNHLY and CDR2 FYNNEI. The CDR3 bases are TGTGCCAGCAGGATTGGGACTAGCGGGAGGAGGGGCGAGCAGTTCTTC. As protein: CASRIGTSGRRGEQFF.

This clone was found once. The genes are TRBV7-2 and TRBJ2-3, with TRBD2 as a possible D gene (6 bases). V lost 2 bases and J lost 3, with 15 bases in between. This CDR3 contains 16 residues. The germline V gene has CDR1 SGHTA and CDR2 FQGNSA. The CDR3 here is CASSLLYGGATDTQYF. DNA for the CDR3: TGTGCCAGCAGCTTACTGTACGGGGGAGCAACAGATACGCAGTATTTT. The full variable domain, in which reference TRBV7-2 and TRBJ2-3 provide the parts outside the CDR3, is GAGVSQSPSNKVTEKGKDVELRCDPISGHTALYWYRQSLGQGLEFLIYFQGNSAPDKSGLPSDRFSAERTGGSVSTLTIQRTQQEDSAVYLCASSLLYGGATDTQYFGPGTRLTVL.

Written as DNA, the CDR3 is TGTGCCACCAGTGACACCGGACTAGCGGGAGTCGCCCCCACAGATACGCAGTATTTT. Protein sequence: CATSDTGLAGVAPTDTQYF. The V and J genes are TRBV24-1 and TRBJ2-3; TRBD2 aligns across 13 bases. CDR1 is KGHDR, CDR2 SFDVKD, per germline. The CDR3 extends over 19 amino acids. J lost 2 bases, V lost 4 bases, and 11 bases had no gene match.

The gene calls are TRBV7-9 and TRBJ2-5; 12 nucleotides agree with TRBD1. This CDR3 has 17 residues. Trimming at V came to 2 bases and at J to 4 bases, leaving 8 bases not matched to a gene. CDR1 and CDR2 (germline): SEHNR, FQNEAQ (reference sequence). CDR3 nucleotide sequence: TGTGCCAGCAGCTTACCCCCCGGGACAGGGGGCTCAGAGACCCAGTACTTC. This codes for CASSLPPGTGGSETQYF.

V usage is TRBV18 and J usage is TRBJ2-1; 8 bases agree with TRBD2. The CDR3 runs to 14 residues. V gave up 1 base and J gave up 6 bases; unmatched junction bases: 2. Germline CDR1 and CDR2: KGHSH and LQKENI. The CDR3 reads CASSPLLAGNEQFF. The CDR3 region has the DNA TGTGCCAGCTCACCACTGCTAGCGGGCAATGAGCAGTTCTTC.

V is TRBV30 and J is TRBJ2-7; D not certain. The germline gives CDR1 GTSNPN, CDR2 SVGIG (reference sequence). The CDR3 spans 16 residues. V dropped 0 bases and J dropped 2 bases, with 17 bases sitting between them. In DNA form, the CDR3 reads TGTGCCTGGAGTGTACGAGGTCAAGAAGCAACCTACGAGCAGTACTTC. It is translated as CAWSVRGQEATYEQYF.

The chain combines TRBV11-2 with TRBJ2-3; a weak D match, TRBD1 (6 bases). Germline V gene sequence: CDR1 SGHAT, CDR2 FQNNGV. The ends were cut back, 0 bases at V and 2 bases at J, with 12 bases in the middle. The CDR3 consists of 16 residues. The CDR3 reads CASSLDVRGYTDTQYF. Written as DNA, the CDR3 is TGTGCCAGCAGCTTAGACGTCAGGGGCTACACAGATACGCAGTATTTT.